The rows below give T cell receptor beta chains drawn from one sample of a study of blood T cell repertoires in COVID-19. Libraries were prepared by immunoSEQ multiplex PCR; TCRdb keeps only in-frame clonotypes and omits some of them. The table lists roughly 62,000 clones, under 85% of them singletons. The source material was peripheral blood. These receptors were obtained from a woman older than 75 with active or convalescent COVID-19. Each CDR3 is given with its conserved first and last residue. A D gene is named only where the DNA matches it firmly. Size tells how often a clone was seen (once, few, many) or the class of an expanded clone, and some rows leave it out.

CDR3	DNA	size	D	V	J
CASTARGEGDTQYF	TGCGCCAGCACCGCGAGGGGGGAGGGAGATACGCAGTATTTT	NA	NA	TRBV5-1	TRBJ2-3
CASSYSSGDGVTGYTF	TGTGCCAGCAGTTACTCATCCGGGGATGGGGTCACGGGCTACACCTTC	once	NA	TRBV6-5	TRBJ1-2
CSAQRAGQGYTF	TGCAGCGCTCAGCGGGCGGGGCAGGGCTACACCTTC	NA	NA	TRBV29-1	TRBJ1-2
CASTKSSYNSPLHF	TGTGCCAGCACGAAGAGCTCCTATAATTCACCCCTCCACTTT	NA	NA	TRBV6-6	TRBJ1-6
CASRTVYTGELFF	TGTGCCAGCAGGACAGTTTACACCGGGGAGCTGTTTTTT	NA	NA	TRBV6-5	TRBJ2-2
CASSLQSGLATEAFF	TGTGCCAGCAGCTTGCAGTCAGGGCTGGCCACTGAAGCTTTCTTT	NA	NA	TRBV5-5	TRBJ1-1
CASSLGLRAGNTIYF	TGTGCCAGCAGCCTGGGCCTTAGAGCTGGAAACACCATATATTTT	once	NA	TRBV11-3	TRBJ1-3
CASSTSRAQETQYF	TGTGCCAGCAGTACCTCCAGGGCCCAAGAGACCCAGTACTTC	NA	NA	TRBV6-5	TRBJ2-5
CASSLTGQGASTEAFF	TGTGCCAGCAGCTTAACAGGACAGGGGGCGAGCACTGAAGCTTTCTTT	NA	TRBD1	TRBV7-3	TRBJ1-1
CASSGQGVNEQFF	TGTGCCAGTAGCGGACAGGGCGTCAATGAGCAGTTCTTC	NA	TRBD1	TRBV19	TRBJ2-1
CASSRGWGDTEAFF	TGTGCCAGCAGCCGCGGGTGGGGAGACACTGAAGCTTTCTTT	NA	NA	TRBV11-3	TRBJ1-1
CASSFTGGDGYTF	TGTGCCAGCAGTTTCACCGGGGGAGATGGCTACACCTTC	NA	NA	TRBV2	TRBJ1-2
CASSPNSGGGTDTQYF	TGTGCCAGCAGCCCCAACTCCGGAGGAGGCACAGATACGCAGTATTTT	NA	NA	TRBV7-2	TRBJ2-3
CASSQGGSPLHF	TGTGCCAGCAGCCAAGGAGGATCACCCCTCCACTTT	NA	NA	TRBV3-1/TRBV3-2	TRBJ1-6
CASSATYNEQFF	TGTGCCAGCAGCGCAACTTACAATGAGCAGTTCTTC	NA	NA	TRBV12-3/TRBV12-4	TRBJ2-1
CASSLALTAYGYTF	TGTGCCAGCAGCTTAGCGTTAACAGCCTATGGCTACACCTTC	NA	NA	TRBV7-9	TRBJ1-2
CASSAQGEDTQYF	TGTGCCAGCAGTGCCCAGGGGGAAGATACGCAGTATTTT	NA	TRBD1	TRBV2	TRBJ2-3
CASSLAVQGERGYTF	TGCGCCAGCAGCTTGGCTGTACAGGGAGAGCGTGGCTACACCTTC	NA	NA	TRBV5-1	TRBJ1-2
CASSLTGGVYTGELFF	TGTGCCAGTAGCTTAACAGGGGGCGTATATACCGGGGAGCTGTTTTTT	NA	TRBD1	TRBV19	TRBJ2-2
CAISESGVLETQYF	TGTGCCATCAGTGAGTCAGGGGTCTTAGAGACCCAGTACTTC	once	NA	TRBV10-3	TRBJ2-5
CASSFSGGTGELFF	TGTGCCAGCAGCTTCTCAGGGGGCACCGGGGAGCTGTTTTTT	NA	TRBD1	TRBV7-7	TRBJ2-2
CASSGAAGGNEQFF	TGTGCCAGCAGCGGAGCAGCGGGAGGCAATGAGCAGTTCTTC	medium-sized	TRBD2	TRBV7-9	TRBJ2-1
CASSLGQAWDYGYTF	TGTGCCAGCAGCTTAGGACAGGCCTGGGACTATGGCTACACCTTC	NA	NA	TRBV7-9	TRBJ1-2
CASLLAAEQYF	TGTGCCAGCTTGCTAGCAGCCGAGCAGTACTTC	NA	NA	TRBV2	TRBJ2-7
CASSRDSNEKLFF	TGTGCCAGCAGCCGGGACAGCAATGAAAAACTGTTTTTT	once	TRBD1	TRBV7-2	TRBJ1-4
CASSSHRLAGGTYNEQFF	TGTGCCAGCAGCTCCCACCGACTAGCGGGGGGAACTTACAATGAGCAGTTCTTC	NA	TRBD2	TRBV7-9	TRBJ2-1
CASSLFGGSRSGNTIYF	TGTGCCAGCTCACTATTTGGAGGGAGTAGGTCTGGAAACACCATATATTTT	NA	NA	TRBV18	TRBJ1-3
CSASAGQGDYGYTF	TGCAGTGCTAGTGCCGGACAGGGCGACTATGGCTACACCTTC	NA	TRBD1	TRBV20-1	TRBJ1-2
CASSSPDRGLTEAFF	TGTGCCAGCAGTTCCCCGGACAGGGGGCTCACTGAAGCTTTCTTT	NA	TRBD1	TRBV2	TRBJ1-1
CASSLGTYTEAFF	TGTGCCAGCAGCTTGGGGACTTACACTGAAGCTTTCTTT	NA	NA	TRBV7-2	TRBJ1-1
CASRSIMGRNYGYTF	TGCGCCAGCAGATCGATCATGGGCAGAAACTATGGCTACACCTTC	NA	NA	TRBV5-1	TRBJ1-2
CAWSPPRTGNGEAFF	TGTGCCTGGAGTCCCCCCAGGACAGGGAACGGTGAAGCTTTCTTT	NA	TRBD1	TRBV30	TRBJ1-1
CASSRIANTGELFF	TGCGCCAGCAGTCGAATAGCGAACACCGGGGAGCTGTTTTTT	NA	NA	TRBV5-1	TRBJ2-2
CASSVSGLQTGELFF	TGTGCCAGCAGTGTAAGCGGACTGCAGACCGGGGAGCTGTTTTTT	NA	NA	TRBV2	TRBJ2-2
CASSVQGENTEAFF	TGTGCCAGTTCAGTACAGGGGGAGAACACTGAAGCTTTCTTT	NA	TRBD1	TRBV6-5	TRBJ1-1
CASSVVQGDTDTQYF	TGCGCCAGCAGCGTGGTACAGGGAGACACAGATACGCAGTATTTT	NA	NA	TRBV5-1	TRBJ2-3
CASARTELGEQYF	TGTGCCAGCGCGAGAACTGAACTAGGTGAGCAGTACTTC	once	NA	TRBV2	TRBJ2-7
CASSDGSDTQYF	TGTGCCAGCAGCGATGGCTCAGATACGCAGTATTTT	NA	NA	TRBV9	TRBJ2-3
CASKRGPLNTEAFF	TGTGCCAGCAAGCGGGGACCGCTGAACACTGAAGCTTTCTTT	NA	NA	TRBV2	TRBJ1-1
CASSLGVASNQPQHF	TGCGCCAGCAGCTTGGGTGTGGCCAGCAATCAGCCCCAGCATTTT	NA	NA	TRBV5-1	TRBJ1-5
CATSSMTGYQPQHF	TGTGCCACCAGCAGTATGACAGGATATCAGCCCCAGCATTTT	NA	NA	TRBV15	TRBJ1-5